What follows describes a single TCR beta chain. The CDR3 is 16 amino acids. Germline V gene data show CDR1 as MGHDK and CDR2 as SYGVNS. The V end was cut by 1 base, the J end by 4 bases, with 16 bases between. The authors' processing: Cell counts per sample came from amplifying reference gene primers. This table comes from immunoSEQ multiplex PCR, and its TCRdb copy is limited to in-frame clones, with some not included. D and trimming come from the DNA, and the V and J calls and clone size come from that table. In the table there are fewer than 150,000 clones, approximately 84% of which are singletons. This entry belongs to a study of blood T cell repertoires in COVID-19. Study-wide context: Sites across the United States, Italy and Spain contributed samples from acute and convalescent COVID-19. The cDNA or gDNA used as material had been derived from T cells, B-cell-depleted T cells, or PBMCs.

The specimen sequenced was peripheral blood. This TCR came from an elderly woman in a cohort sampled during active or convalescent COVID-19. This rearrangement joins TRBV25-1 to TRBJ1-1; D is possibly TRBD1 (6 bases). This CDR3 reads CASSEFIGGGGTEAFF. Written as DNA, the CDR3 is TGTGCCAGCAGTGAATTCATTGGGGGGGGCGGCACTGAAGCTTTCTTT.